Following are 8 T cell receptor beta chains from one sample sequenced in a study of radiation and T cells in renal cell carcinoma. Described time point: baseline pretreatment blood. Sample treatment: 15 Gy SBRT to primary tumor, nephrectomy 4 weeks later. Repertoires were generated with immunoSEQ multiplex PCR, while TCRdb's copy carries only in-frame clones and drops some. Of 20,000 to 25,000 clones in the sample, approximately 80% are singletons; the top ten hold around 40%. The sample in question was blood, obtained from a patient whose treatment included radiotherapy and nephrectomy. These receptors all come from a man in his fifties or sixties with renal cell carcinoma.

This clone appeared a single time. The chain has TRBV7-9 and TRBJ2-3, with 8 bases aligning to TRBD1. With 5 bases clipped from V and 6 bases from J, the junction kept 4 bases outside the gene matches. From germline, CDR1 is SEHNR and CDR2 FQNEAQ (reference sequence). CDR3 length equals 13 residues. The CDR3 reads CASSRTGLDTQYF. CDR3 DNA: TGTGCCAGCAGCCGGACAGGGTTGGATACGCAGTATTTT.

This rearrangement joins TRBV9 to TRBJ1-6, with D possibly TRBD1 on 6 matching bases. Trimming removed 1 base at V and 9 bases at J, with 20 bases between. Per the germline V gene, CDR1 is SGDLS and CDR2 is YYNGEE. This CDR3 region has 17 residues. The CDR3 DNA reads as TGTGCCAGCAGCGTACGGCCTAACGCGGGAGGGGGTTCACCCCTCCACTTT. This encodes CASSVRPNAGGGSPLHF.

This clone is deemed medium-sized. The chain combines TRBV13 with TRBJ1-5; D might be TRBD1 (5 bases). The germline V and J ends were trimmed by 3 bases and 7 bases, with 10 bases remaining between them. The CDR3 sequence is 13 residues long. CDR1 PRHDT and CDR2 FYEKMQ come from the germline V gene (reference sequence). The CDR3 spells CASSLGWDQPQHF. In nucleotides, the CDR3 is TGTGCCAGCAGCTTGGGATGGGACCAGCCCCAGCATTTT.

The rearrangement links TRBV9 to TRBJ2-1; tentative D call: TRBD2 (6 bases). This CDR3 has 16 residues. V lost 1 base and J lost 5, with 16 bases in between. CDR1 is SGDLS and CDR2 is YYNGEE in the germline V gene. The CDR3 loop reads CASSVNSGTGHNEQFF. The CDR3 region has the DNA TGTGCCAGCAGCGTAAACTCCGGGACTGGCCACAATGAGCAGTTCTTC.

This rearrangement joins TRBV4-1 to TRBJ2-7, with unresolved D. Germline V gene lookup returns CDR1 MGHRA and CDR2 YSYEKL. The ends were cut back, 0 bases at V and 0 bases at J, with 12 bases in the middle. This CDR3 has 16 residues. The CDR3 protein is CASSQEIGQFSYEQYF. In DNA, the CDR3 is TGCGCCAGCAGCCAAGAGATAGGGCAGTTCTCCTACGAGCAGTACTTC.

The table lists this clone with a count of one. The V and J genes are TRBV6-7 and TRBJ2-3; 12 bases match TRBD2. TRBV6-7 is an ORF; its function is uncertain. Trimming cost V 2 bases and J 0 bases; bases outside gene matches: 3. There are 17 residues in the CDR3. CDR3 protein: CASSYLGTSGSTDTQYF. CDR3 nucleotide sequence: TGTGCCAGCAGTTACCTAGGGACTAGCGGGAGCACAGATACGCAGTATTTT.

CDR3 DNA: TGTGCCACCAGCAGAGGGCAGGGGGGATCACCCCTCCACTTT. It is translated as CATSRGQGGSPLHF. The gene calls are TRBV15 and TRBJ1-6; 7 bases line up with TRBD1. CDR3 length: 14 residues. With 1 base clipped from V and 10 bases from J, the junction kept 4 bases outside the gene matches. Germline V lookup: CDR1 LNHNV, CDR2 YYDKDF (reference sequence).

J is TRBJ2-5 and V is TRBV30; D perhaps matches TRBD2 (5 bases). V was shortened by 0 bases and J by 1 base, with 12 bases between the two germline ends. The V gene's germline CDR1 is GTSNPN and CDR2 SVGIG (reference sequence). The CDR3 covers 15 residues. CDR3 residues: CAWSVGSGTQETQYF. Written as DNA, the CDR3 is TGTGCCTGGAGTGTAGGCAGCGGTACCCAAGAGACCCAGTACTTC.